This TCR beta chain came from a study of intratumoral heterogeneity in liver cancer. The method was immunoSEQ multiplex PCR; TCRdb's version includes in-frame clones alone and lacks a portion of them. The table includes about 20,000 clones, just under 75% detected once. This CDR3 is 15 amino acids long. Germline assignment: CDR1 SGHRS and CDR2 YFSETQ. The ends were cut back, 0 bases at V and 6 bases at J, with 13 bases in the middle. The receptor was isolated from a woman in her 70s with hepatocellular carcinoma. Here the sequenced sample was tumor-adjacent normal tissue, taken before any cancer treatment. The J gene is TRBJ1-3, the V gene TRBV5-1; no clear D gene. The CDR3 nucleotides read TGCGCCAGCAGCTTGGGGGGTGCGGGTGAAAACACCATATATTTT. Its protein product is CASSLGGAGENTIYF.